This T cell receptor beta chain was recorded in a study of blood T cell repertoires in COVID-19. This table comes from immunoSEQ multiplex PCR, and its TCRdb copy is limited to in-frame clones, with some not included. This table holds 400,000 or so clones, around 91% found once. The V end lost 2 bases, the J end lost 0 bases, and 9 bases lay between the germline ends. Germline V gene data show CDR1 as SGHNT and CDR2 as YYREEE (reference sequence). The CDR3 sequence is 15 residues long. The rearrangement joins TRBV5-4 to TRBJ2-1, with D possibly TRBD1 on 5 matching bases. Sequenced sample: PBMCs or T cells enriched from blood (not recorded which). The TCR sequence derives from a man aged 25-40 years who had recovered from COVID-19. CDR3 DNA sequence: TGTGCCAGCAGCTTAGCAGACAGCTCCTACAATGAGCAGTTCTTC. It translates to CASSLADSSYNEQFF.